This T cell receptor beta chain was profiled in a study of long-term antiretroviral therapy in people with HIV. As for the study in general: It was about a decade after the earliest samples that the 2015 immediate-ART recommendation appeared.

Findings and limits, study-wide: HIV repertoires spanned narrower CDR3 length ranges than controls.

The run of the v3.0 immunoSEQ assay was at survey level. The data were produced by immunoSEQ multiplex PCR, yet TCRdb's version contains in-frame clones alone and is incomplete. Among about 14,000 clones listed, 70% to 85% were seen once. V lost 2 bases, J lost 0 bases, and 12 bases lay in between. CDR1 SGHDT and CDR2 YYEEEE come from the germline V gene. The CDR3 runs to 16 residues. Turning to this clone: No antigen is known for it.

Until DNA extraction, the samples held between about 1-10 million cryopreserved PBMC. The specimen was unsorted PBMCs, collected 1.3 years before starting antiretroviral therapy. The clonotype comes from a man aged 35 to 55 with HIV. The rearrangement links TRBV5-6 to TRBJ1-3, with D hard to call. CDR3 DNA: TGTGCCAGCAGCTTCGGCGAACCAATCTCTGGAAACACCATATATTTT. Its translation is CASSFGEPISGNTIYF.